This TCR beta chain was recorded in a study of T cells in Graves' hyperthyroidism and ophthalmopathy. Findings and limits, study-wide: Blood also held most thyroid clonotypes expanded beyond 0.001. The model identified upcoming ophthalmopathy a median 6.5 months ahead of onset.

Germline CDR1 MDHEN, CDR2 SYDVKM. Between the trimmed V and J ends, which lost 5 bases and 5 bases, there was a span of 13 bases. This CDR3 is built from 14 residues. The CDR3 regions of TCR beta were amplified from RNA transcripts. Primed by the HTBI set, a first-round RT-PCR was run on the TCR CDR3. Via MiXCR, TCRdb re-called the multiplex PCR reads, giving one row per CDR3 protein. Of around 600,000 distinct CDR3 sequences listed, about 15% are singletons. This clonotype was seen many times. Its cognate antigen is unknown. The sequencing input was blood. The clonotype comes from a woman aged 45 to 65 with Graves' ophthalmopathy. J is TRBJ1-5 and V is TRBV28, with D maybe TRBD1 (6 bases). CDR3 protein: CASSPGQQDQPQHF. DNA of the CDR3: TGTGCCAGCAGTCCTGGACAGCAGGATCAGCCCCAGCATTTT.